A single sample gave rise to the 4 T cell receptor beta chains below, sequenced in a study of tumour-infiltrating T cells in Burkitt lymphoma. The data were produced by immunoSEQ multiplex PCR, yet TCRdb's version contains in-frame clones alone and is incomplete. The table includes 15,000 to 20,000 clones, roughly 80% detected once. Sequenced material: tumor tissue. Receptors were obtained from a human donor with diffuse large B-cell lymphoma.

The CDR3 reads CSVGGSGPNEQFF. The CDR3, as DNA: TGCAGCGTTGGGGGAAGCGGACCGAATGAGCAGTTCTTC. This sequence joins TRBV29-1 and TRBJ2-1; maybe TRBD2 (5 bases). Germline V gene data show CDR1 as SQVTM and CDR2 as ANQGSEA. The CDR3 extends over 13 amino acids. V dropped 4 bases and J dropped 7 bases, with 14 bases sitting between them.

V is TRBV15 and J is TRBJ1-1; D ambiguous. This CDR3 spans 16 amino acids. Looked up from germline, CDR1 is LNHNV and CDR2 is YYDKDF (reference sequence). The ends were cut back, 4 bases at V and 3 bases at J, with 18 bases in the middle. The CDR3 bases are TGTGCCACCAGCACGGAGATGGAGAGGGCTTACACTGAAGCTTTCTTT. Translated, it gives CATSTEMERAYTEAFF. Full variable domain (missing parts from reference TRBV15 and TRBJ1-1): DAMVIQNPRYQVTQFGKPVTLSCSQTLNHNVMYWYQQKSSQAPKLLFHYYDKDFNNEADTPDNFQSRRPNTSFCFLDIRSPGLGDTAMYLCATSTEMERAYTEAFFGQGTRLTVV.

This rearrangement joins TRBV29-1 to TRBJ2-3, with 9 nucleotides matching TRBD2. Germline CDR1 SQVTM, CDR2 ANQGSEA. CDR3 size: 15 residues. V dropped 1 base and J dropped 2; count of bases not matched to a gene: 4. The CDR3 reads CSVEGGRVNTDTQYF. CDR3 sequence (DNA): TGCAGCGTTGAAGGCGGGAGGGTAAACACAGATACGCAGTATTTT.

This clone was recorded a few times. This chain links TRBV7-9 with TRBJ1-5; D is possibly TRBD1 (6 bases). Germline V gives CDR1 SEHNR, CDR2 FQNEAQ (reference sequence). CDR3 length: 14 residues. Deletions cut 4 bases from V and 4 bases from J, with 11 bases between. CDR3 in amino acids: CASSSTGVNQPQHF. The CDR3 DNA sequence: TGTGCCAGCAGCTCGACAGGAGTTAATCAGCCCCAGCATTTT.